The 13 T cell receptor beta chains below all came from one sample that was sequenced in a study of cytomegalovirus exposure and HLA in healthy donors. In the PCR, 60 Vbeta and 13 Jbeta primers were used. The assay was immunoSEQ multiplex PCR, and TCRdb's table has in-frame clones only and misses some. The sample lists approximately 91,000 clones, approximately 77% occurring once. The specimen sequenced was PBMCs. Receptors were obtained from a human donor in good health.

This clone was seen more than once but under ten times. As DNA, the CDR3 is TGTGCCAGCAGTGCGACCTCCGGGACAACCGACATTCAGTACTTC. Protein product: CASSATSGTTDIQYF. The chain carries TRBV6-1 and TRBJ2-4, with D possibly matching TRBD1 (6 bases). The CDR3 spans 15 residues. Germline-derived CDR1 and CDR2 are MNHNS and SASEGT. The V gene lost 4 bases and the J gene lost 8 bases, with 18 bases spanning the gap.

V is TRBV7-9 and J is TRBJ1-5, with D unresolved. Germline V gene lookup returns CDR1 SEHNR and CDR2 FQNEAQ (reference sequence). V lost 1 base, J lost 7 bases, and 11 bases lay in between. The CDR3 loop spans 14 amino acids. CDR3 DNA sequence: TGTGCCAGCAGCTTAGGAGGGAGACGCCAGCCCCAGCATTTT. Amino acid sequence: CASSLGGRRQPQHF.

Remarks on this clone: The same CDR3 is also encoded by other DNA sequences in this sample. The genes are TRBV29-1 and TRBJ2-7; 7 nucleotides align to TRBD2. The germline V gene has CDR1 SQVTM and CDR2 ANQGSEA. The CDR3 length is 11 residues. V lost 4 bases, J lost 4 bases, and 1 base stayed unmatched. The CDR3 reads CSVGAGYEQYF. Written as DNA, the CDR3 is TGCAGCGTTGGAGCGGGATACGAGCAGTACTTC.

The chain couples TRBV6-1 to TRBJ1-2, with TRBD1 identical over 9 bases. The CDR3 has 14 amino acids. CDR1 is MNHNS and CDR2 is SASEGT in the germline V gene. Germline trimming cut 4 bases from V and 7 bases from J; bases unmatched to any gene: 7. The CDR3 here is CASSAGQGKGGYTF. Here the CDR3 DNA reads TGTGCCAGCAGTGCGGGACAGGGAAAGGGTGGCTACACCTTC.

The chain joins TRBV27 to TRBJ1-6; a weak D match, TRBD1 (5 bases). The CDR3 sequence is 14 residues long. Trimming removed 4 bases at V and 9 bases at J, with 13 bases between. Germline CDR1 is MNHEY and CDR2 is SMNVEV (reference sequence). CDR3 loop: CASSWQGTSSPLHF. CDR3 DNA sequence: TGTGCCAGCAGTTGGCAGGGCACGAGTTCACCCCTCCACTTT.

CDR3 in amino acids: CSVGAGSHEQYF. The CDR3 DNA is TGCAGCGTTGGAGCCGGTTCCCACGAGCAGTACTTC. V and J are TRBV29-1 and TRBJ2-7; D gene uncertain. This CDR3 region has 12 residues. V lost 4 bases and J 5 bases, leaving 12 bases between the germline ends. Germline CDR1 and CDR2: SQVTM and ANQGSEA.

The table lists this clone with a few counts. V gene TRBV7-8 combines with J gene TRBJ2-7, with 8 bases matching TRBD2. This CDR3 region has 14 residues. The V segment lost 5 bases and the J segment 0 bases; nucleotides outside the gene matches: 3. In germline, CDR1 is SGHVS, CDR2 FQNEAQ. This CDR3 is CASSLSGTSYEQYF. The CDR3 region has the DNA TGTGCCAGCAGCCTTAGCGGGACCTCCTACGAGCAGTACTTC.

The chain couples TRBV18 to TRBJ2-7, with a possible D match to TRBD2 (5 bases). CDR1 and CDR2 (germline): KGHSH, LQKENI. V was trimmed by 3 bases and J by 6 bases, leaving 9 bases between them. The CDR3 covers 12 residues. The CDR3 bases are TGTGCCAGCTCACCCGCAGCGGTCGAGCAGTACTTC. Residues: CASSPAAVEQYF.

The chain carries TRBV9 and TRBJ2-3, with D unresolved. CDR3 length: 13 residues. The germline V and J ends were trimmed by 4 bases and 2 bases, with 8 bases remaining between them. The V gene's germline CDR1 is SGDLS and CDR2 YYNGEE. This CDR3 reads CASSLPPTDTQYF. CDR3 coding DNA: TGTGCCAGCAGCCTTCCCCCCACAGATACGCAGTATTTT.

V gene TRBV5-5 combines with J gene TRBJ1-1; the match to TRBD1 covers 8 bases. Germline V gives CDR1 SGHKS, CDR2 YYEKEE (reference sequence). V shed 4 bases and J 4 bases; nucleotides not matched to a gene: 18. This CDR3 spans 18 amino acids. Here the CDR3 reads CASSERFDRGRRGTEAFF. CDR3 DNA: TGTGCCAGCAGCGAAAGATTTGACAGGGGCCGCCGCGGCACTGAAGCTTTCTTT. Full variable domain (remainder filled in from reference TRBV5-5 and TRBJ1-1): DAGVTQSPTHLIKTRGQQVTLRCSPISGHKSVSWYQQVLGQGPQFIFQYYEKEERGRGNFPDRFSARQFPNYSSELNVNALLLGDSALYLCASSERFDRGRRGTEAFFGQGTRLTVV.

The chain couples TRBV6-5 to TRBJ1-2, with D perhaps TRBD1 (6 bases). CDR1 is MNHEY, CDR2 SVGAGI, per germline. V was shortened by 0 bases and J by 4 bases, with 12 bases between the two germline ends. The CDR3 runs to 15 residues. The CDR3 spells CASSYSPGEGYGYTF. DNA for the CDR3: TGTGCCAGCAGTTACTCTCCAGGGGAGGGCTATGGCTACACCTTC.

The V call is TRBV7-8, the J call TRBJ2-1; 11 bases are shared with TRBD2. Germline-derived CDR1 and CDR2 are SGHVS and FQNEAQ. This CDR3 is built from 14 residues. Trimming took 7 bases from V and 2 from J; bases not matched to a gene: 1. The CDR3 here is CASKLAGAYNEQFF. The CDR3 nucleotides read TGTGCCAGCAAACTAGCGGGGGCCTACAATGAGCAGTTCTTC.

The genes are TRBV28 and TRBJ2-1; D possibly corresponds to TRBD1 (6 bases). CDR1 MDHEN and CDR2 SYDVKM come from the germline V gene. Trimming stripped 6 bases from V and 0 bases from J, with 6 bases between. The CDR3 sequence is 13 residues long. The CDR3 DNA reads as TGTGCCAGCAGAGGGGGCTCCTACAATGAGCAGTTCTTC. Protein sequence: CASRGGSYNEQFF.